These 32 T cell receptor beta chains were all obtained from the same sample, sequenced in a study of blood T cell repertoires in COVID-19 (dated by TCRdb to about 2020). The library was obtained by the immunoSEQ multiplex PCR assay. TCRdb provides this immuneACCESS table in a form limited to in-frame rearrangements. Some clones are lacking; in checked studies, under half of them reflect an unresolved V gene, and why the rest are absent is not known. The sample yields nearly 55,000 clones; around 90% were counted once. About 7.3% of the sample belongs to the ten largest clones. Sequences were obtained from peripheral blood. Receptor source: an older woman with active or convalescent COVID-19.

The chain recombines TRBV23-1 with TRBJ1-5, with 7 bases identical to TRBD1. TRBV23-1 is flagged as an ORF with uncertain function. CDR3 length: 15 residues. V shed 8 bases and J 2 bases; nucleotides not matched to a gene: 9. CDR3 in amino acids: CASGYRGSGNQPQHF. CDR3 nucleotide sequence: TGCGCCAGCGGCTACAGGGGTAGCGGCAATCAGCCCCAGCATTTT.

J is TRBJ2-1 and V is TRBV12-3 or TRBV12-4; the D gene is possibly TRBD2 (5 bases). V lost 2 bases and J lost 10, with 12 bases in between. There are 13 residues in the CDR3. This chain's CDR3 is CASSLIEGMEQFF. The DNA for the CDR3 is TGTGCCAGCAGTTTAATAGAGGGTATGGAGCAGTTCTTC.

The rearrangement joins TRBV6-6 to TRBJ2-1; weak D call: TRBD2 (6 bases). CDR1 MNHNY and CDR2 SVGAGI come from the germline V gene (reference sequence). This CDR3 is built from 12 residues. Trimming shortened V by 6 bases and J by 8 bases, and 11 bases separated the two germline ends. This CDR3 is CASRQTGDEQFF. CDR3 DNA: TGTGCCAGCAGACAGACGGGGGATGAGCAGTTCTTC.

This clone appeared a few times. The chain recombines TRBV18 with TRBJ1-5; D gene ambiguous. Trimming left V 9 bases short and J 3 bases short, with 12 bases between. From germline, CDR1 is KGHSH and CDR2 LQKENI. There are 13 residues in the CDR3. CDR3: CASCDNNNQPQHF. DNA for the CDR3: TGTGCCAGTTGTGATAACAACAATCAGCCCCAGCATTTT.

The V and J genes are TRBV5-1 and TRBJ2-1; TRBD2 is a possible D gene (5 bases). V dropped 4 bases and J dropped 10 bases, with 9 bases sitting between them. From germline, CDR1 is SGHRS and CDR2 YFSETQ. The CDR3 spans 11 residues. CDR3 amino acids: CASSITREQFF. The CDR3 DNA reads TGCGCCAGCAGCATAACTAGAGAGCAGTTCTTC.

The V gene is TRBV6-5, the J gene TRBJ2-6; weak D call: TRBD1 (6 bases). Per the germline V gene, CDR1 is MNHEY and CDR2 is SVGAGI. The CDR3 totals 16 residues. The ends were cut back, 4 bases at V and 4 bases at J, with 14 bases in the middle. The CDR3 nucleotides are TGTGCCAGCAGTTTCTACCAGGGGAGCGGGGCCAACGTCCTGACTTTC. It yields the protein CASSFYQGSGANVLTF.

The chain carries TRBV11-2 and TRBJ1-5; TRBD1 might be the D (6 bases). Trimming removed 2 bases from V and 2 bases from J, with 13 bases in between. In germline, CDR1 is SGHAT, CDR2 FQNNGV. The CDR3 sequence is 16 residues long. The CDR3 DNA sequence: TGTGCCAGCAGCTTAACAGGGACCGGGGGCAATCAGCCCCAGCATTTT. This encodes CASSLTGTGGNQPQHF.

The chain is built from TRBV11-3 and TRBJ2-3; 15 nucleotides align to TRBD2. The CDR3 is made up of 18 amino acids. Unmatched junction bases numbered 7, after V lost 5 bases and J lost 1 base. Germline CDR1 and CDR2: SGHNT and YENEEA. CDR3 bases: TGTGCCAGCAGCCCCGGACTAGCGGGGGGGCCGGGCACAGATACGCAGTATTTT. Amino acid sequence: CASSPGLAGGPGTDTQYF.

This chain joins TRBV5-1 and TRBJ1-5; D unresolved. Germline CDR1 and CDR2: SGHRS and YFSETQ. This CDR3 spans 14 amino acids. With 0 bases removed from V and 9 bases from J, the gap between germline ends came to 13 bases. CDR3 nucleotides: TGCGCCAGCAGCTTGGGGGCACCCTCAGGGCCCCAGCATTTT. It codes for CASSLGAPSGPQHF. Full variable domain (missing parts from reference TRBV5-1 and TRBJ1-5): KAGVTQTPRYLIKTRGQQVTLSCSPISGHRSVSWYQQTPGQGLQFLFEYFSETQRNKGNFPGRFSGRQFSNSRSEMNVSTLELGDSALYLCASSLGAPSGPQHFGDGTRLSIL.

The chain combines TRBV5-5 with TRBJ2-5; D remains ambiguous. Germline V gives CDR1 SGHKS, CDR2 YYEKEE (reference sequence). The length of the CDR3 is 16 residues. V lost 3 bases and J 4 bases, leaving 19 bases between the germline ends. The CDR3 nucleotides are TGTGCCAGCAGCTCCGGAGCCTCTAGAACGGGAGAGACCCAGTACTTC. This gives the protein CASSSGASRTGETQYF.

The chain is built from TRBV9 and TRBJ2-1; 9 bases are shared with TRBD2. V shed 0 bases, J shed 3 bases, and the junction held 4 bases outside the gene matches. The CDR3 spans 16 residues. Germline V gene data show CDR1 as SGDLS and CDR2 as YYNGEE. The CDR3 bases are TGTGCCAGCAGCGTAGCCGTAGCGGGGGTCTACAATGAGCAGTTCTTC. Translating it yields CASSVAVAGVYNEQFF.

The chain employs TRBV27 and TRBJ2-2, with D perhaps TRBD2 (6 bases). Germline V gene sequence: CDR1 MNHEY, CDR2 SMNVEV (reference sequence). CDR3 length: 15 residues. Deletions cut 4 bases from V and 1 base from J, with 10 bases between. CDR3 protein: CASSSWGENTGELFF. The CDR3 region has the DNA TGTGCCAGCAGTTCTTGGGGGGAGAACACCGGGGAGCTGTTTTTT.

This sequence joins TRBV24-1 and TRBJ1-5; D unclear. Germline CDR1 KGHDR, CDR2 SFDVKD. Trimming took off 4 bases at V and 3 bases at J, with 3 bases between the two ends. The CDR3 consists of 12 residues. The DNA for the CDR3 is TGTGCCACCAGTGACTACAATCAGCCCCAGCATTTT. Its protein product is CATSDYNQPQHF.

The rearrangement links TRBV10-3 to TRBJ2-3; tentatively, D is TRBD1 (6 bases). V was trimmed by 10 bases and J by 0 bases, leaving 17 bases between them. Per germline, CDR1 ENHRY and CDR2 SYGVKD. The CDR3 runs 15 residues. The CDR3 sequence: CANGEGGRSTDTQYF. As DNA, the CDR3 is TGTGCCAACGGGGAAGGGGGTCGGAGCACAGATACGCAGTATTTT.

This clone was seen a few times. V is TRBV5-1 and J is TRBJ2-1, with 9 positions matching TRBD2. The V gene's germline CDR1 is SGHRS and CDR2 YFSETQ. This CDR3 comprises 15 residues. The ends lost 0 bases at V and 5 bases at J; junction bases unmatched: 3. The CDR3 protein is CASSLVAGGDNEQFF. The CDR3 nucleotides are TGCGCCAGCAGCTTGGTGGCGGGAGGGGACAATGAGCAGTTCTTC.

The gene calls are TRBV3-1 (or the pseudogene TRBV3-2) and TRBJ2-3, with D perhaps matching TRBD2 (6 bases). Germline V gene sequence: CDR1 LGHDT, CDR2 YNNKEL (reference sequence). The V end lost 1 base, the J end lost 0 bases, and 8 bases lay between the germline ends. The CDR3 is 15 residues long. This CDR3 reads CASSQVSGSTDTQYF. CDR3 bases: TGTGCCAGCAGCCAAGTGAGCGGGAGCACAGATACGCAGTATTTT.

The J gene is TRBJ2-3, the V gene TRBV6-1, with 7 bases matching TRBD2. There are 17 residues in the CDR3. The junction had 11 bases not matched to a gene; V was cut back by 4 bases and J by 1 base. Germline CDR1 reads MNHNS; CDR2 reads SASEGT. Here the CDR3 reads CASSGPDSGLGTDTQYF. The CDR3 DNA reads TGTGCCAGCAGTGGCCCGGACTCCGGACTAGGCACAGATACGCAGTATTTT.

V usage is TRBV6-5 and J usage is TRBJ2-1, with D maybe TRBD2 (7 bases). This CDR3 has 14 residues. Germline CDR1 is MNHEY and CDR2 is SVGAGI. The ends were cut back, 9 bases at V and 3 bases at J, with 15 bases in the middle. CDR3 loop: CASGRGGDYNEQFF. The CDR3 DNA reads as TGTGCCAGTGGGAGGGGGGGCGACTACAATGAGCAGTTCTTC.

The J gene is TRBJ2-3, the V gene TRBV3-1 (or the pseudogene TRBV3-2); 9 bases align to TRBD2. CDR1 LGHDT and CDR2 YNNKEL come from the germline V gene (reference sequence). V lost 2 bases to trimming and J lost 2 bases; unmatched junction nucleotides: 5. This CDR3 has 16 residues. In DNA form, the CDR3 reads TGTGCCAGCAGCCAACGTGGCGGGGGGGTCACAGATACGCAGTATTTT. Translation gives CASSQRGGGVTDTQYF.

The chain couples TRBV19 to TRBJ1-5; D gene unclear. This CDR3 is built from 17 residues. Trimming pared 5 bases from V and 0 bases from J, leaving 17 bases between. CDR1 and CDR2 from the germline V gene are LNHDA and SQIVND (reference sequence). CDR3 sequence reads: CASSPQPYGDSNQPQHF. CDR3 coding DNA: TGTGCCAGTAGTCCCCAACCGTACGGTGATAGCAATCAGCCCCAGCATTTT.

The chain links TRBV11-2 to TRBJ1-1; D perhaps matches TRBD1 (5 bases). There are 13 residues in the CDR3. Germline values: CDR1 SGHAT, CDR2 FQNNGV. Between the trimmed V and J ends, which lost 0 bases and 10 bases, there was a span of 12 bases. CDR3 DNA sequence: TGTGCCAGCAGCTTAGAGTTGACAGACTCAGCTTTCTTT. This codes for CASSLELTDSAFF.

This clone was seen a single time. The CDR3 loop is CASSSGTGYNEQFF. The CDR3 DNA reads TGCGCCAGCAGCTCCGGGACAGGGTACAATGAGCAGTTCTTC. The genes are TRBV5-1 and TRBJ2-1; 9 nucleotides align to TRBD1. V dropped 3 bases and J dropped 4; count of bases not matched to a gene: 2. This CDR3 comprises 14 residues. CDR1 and CDR2 from the germline V gene are SGHRS and YFSETQ.

This chain joins TRBV28 and TRBJ1-1; 8 bases agree with TRBD1. The ends lost 7 bases at V and 10 bases at J; junction bases unmatched: 5. There are 11 residues in the CDR3. In germline, CDR1 is MDHEN, CDR2 SYDVKM. CDR3 protein: CASTDRVGAFF. As DNA, the CDR3 is TGTGCCAGCACGGACAGGGTGGGAGCTTTCTTT. Filled out from reference TRBV28 and TRBJ1-1, the complete variable domain reads DVKVTQSSRYLVKRTGEKVFLECVQDMDHENMFWYRQDPGLGLRLIYFSYDVKMKEKGDIPEGYSVSREKKERFSLILESASTNQTSMYLCASTDRVGAFFGQGTRLTVV.

The rearrangement links TRBV10-1 to TRBJ2-2; D ambiguous. The germline V and J ends were trimmed by 5 bases and 3 bases, with 7 bases remaining between them. The germline CDR1 and CDR2 sequences are WNHNN and SYGVQD (reference sequence). The CDR3 extends over 13 amino acids. The DNA of the CDR3 is TGCGCCAGCAGTCGCGAGGACACCGGGGAGCTGTTTTTT. Encoded protein: CASSREDTGELFF.

This clone was counted once. The genes are TRBV28 and TRBJ1-6, with TRBD1 identical over 9 bases. V trimming: 6 bases; J trimming: 6 bases; junction bases outside the gene matches: 12. CDR3 length: 17 amino acids. CDR1 and CDR2 from the germline V gene are MDHEN and SYDVKM. This CDR3 reads CASSARDRGVGNSPLHF. In DNA form, the CDR3 reads TGTGCCAGCAGCGCCCGTGACAGGGGGGTAGGTAATTCACCCCTCCACTTT.

The chain joins TRBV19 to TRBJ2-1; 11 positions match TRBD2. The CDR3 runs to 14 residues. Germline V CDR1 and CDR2: LNHDA, SQIVND (reference sequence). Trimming took 5 bases from V and 10 from J; bases not matched to a gene: 7. The CDR3: CASSFIAGGREQFF. The DNA for the CDR3 is TGTGCCAGTAGTTTTATAGCGGGAGGGAGAGAGCAGTTCTTC.

DNA for the CDR3: TGTGCCAGCAGCTTAGGAGGGTCGGCCTACGAGCAGTACTTC. Protein sequence: CASSLGGSAYEQYF. The V gene is TRBV7-9, the J gene TRBJ2-7; the D gene is possibly TRBD2 (5 bases). Germline CDR1 and CDR2: SEHNR and FQNEAQ (reference sequence). Trimming pared 1 base from V and 2 bases from J, leaving 9 bases between. CDR3 length: 14 residues.

The V call is TRBV6-1, the J call TRBJ1-5; D ambiguous. This CDR3 region has 13 residues. Germline-derived CDR1 and CDR2 are MNHNS and SASEGT. Trimming took off 3 bases at V and 7 bases at J, with 10 bases between the two ends. CDR3 coding DNA: TGTGCCAGCAGTGAGAGGGAAACCCAGCCCCAGCATTTT. It specifies CASSERETQPQHF.

This clone was observed once. V is TRBV5-1 and J is TRBJ1-2; 7 bases are a match to TRBD1. With V trimmed by 5 bases and J by 2 bases, 6 bases remained unmatched. Per the germline V gene, CDR1 is SGHRS and CDR2 is YFSETQ. This CDR3 has 14 amino acids. For the CDR3, the DNA is TGCGCCAGCAGTATACAGGGGCAGAACTATGGCTACACCTTC. Translation: CASSIQGQNYGYTF.

V and J are TRBV27 and TRBJ1-2; 8 bases agree with TRBD1. Germline V gene data show CDR1 as MNHEY and CDR2 as SMNVEV (reference sequence). Trimming took 5 bases from V and 7 from J; bases not matched to a gene: 15. The CDR3 loop spans 16 amino acids. The CDR3 DNA reads as TGTGCCAGCAGTCAGCGAACTCCAGGGGGCTCGGGTGGCTACACCTTC. Amino acid sequence: CASSQRTPGGSGGYTF.

Only a few counts were recorded for this clone. V usage is TRBV7-3 and J usage is TRBJ1-1; TRBD1 agrees at 8 bases. CDR1 is SGHTA and CDR2 is FQGTGA in the germline V gene. With V trimmed by 5 bases and J by 2 bases, 7 bases remained unmatched. The CDR3 is 15 residues long. This CDR3 is CASSVYRGGNTEAFF. CDR3 DNA sequence: TGTGCCAGCAGCGTATACAGGGGGGGCAACACTGAAGCTTTCTTT. The variable domain in full, with the rest retrieved from reference TRBV7-3 and TRBJ1-1, is GAGVSQTPSNKVTEKGKYVELRCDPISGHTALYWYRQSLGQGPEFLIYFQGTGAADDSGLPNDRFFAVRPEGSVSTLKIQRTERGDSAVYLCASSVYRGGNTEAFFGQGTRLTVV.

This rearrangement joins TRBV6-5 to TRBJ1-3, with no clear D. With 6 bases removed from V and 0 bases from J, the gap between germline ends came to 12 bases. Germline V lookup: CDR1 MNHEY, CDR2 SVGAGI. The CDR3 runs 15 residues. In nucleotides, the CDR3 is TGTGCCAGCAGCCGGTCTATCGGCTCTGGAAACACCATATATTTT. This gives the protein CASSRSIGSGNTIYF.